One and the same sample provided the 7 T cell receptor beta chains below, sequenced in a study of control samples from healthy donors and cancer patients (dated by TCRdb to the early 2020s). Receptor amplification or capture employed the immunoSEQ multiplex PCR assay. TCRdb took this table from immuneACCESS and kept in-frame rearrangements with V and J called. Such tables lack part of the clones; where checked against another copy, unresolved V genes explain under half of the gap, and the rest is unexplained. A total of about 120,000 clones appear in this sample, about 89% of them only once. The ten largest clonotypes hold 30% to 50% of the sample. Sequencing was done on a sample of blood. The receptors derive from a man between 50 and 59 years old in good health.

The chain has TRBV7-2 and TRBJ2-5; the D call may be TRBD1 or TRBD2 (5 bases each). Germline lookup yields CDR1 SGHTA and CDR2 FQGNSA. The CDR3 runs to 16 residues. Trimming stripped 1 base from V and 2 bases from J, with 14 bases between. The CDR3 DNA sequence: TGTGCCAGCAGCTTAGGGGGGTCGGCCGAACAAGAGACCCAGTACTTC. Protein: CASSLGGSAEQETQYF.

J is TRBJ1-4 and V is TRBV5-6, with 7 nucleotides matching TRBD1. From germline, CDR1 is SGHDT and CDR2 YYEEEE. V was clipped by 4 bases and J by 7 bases; unmatched bases: 10. The CDR3 extends over 15 amino acids. The CDR3 spells CASSRYTGEAEKLFF. CDR3 nucleotides: TGTGCCAGCAGCCGGTATACAGGGGAGGCTGAAAAACTGTTTTTT.

The chain joins TRBV5-1 to TRBJ1-2; D uncertain. The CDR3 runs 14 residues. Germline V gene lookup returns CDR1 SGHRS and CDR2 YFSETQ. V gave up 4 bases and J gave up 2 bases, with 12 bases separating them. The CDR3, as DNA: TGCGCCAGCAGCCCGATGACGGAGAACTATGGCTACACCTTC. Its protein product is CASSPMTENYGYTF.

This clone was seen just once. The chain employs TRBV11-2 and TRBJ2-2; 7 nucleotides agree with TRBD2. Trimming cost V 1 base and J 4 bases; bases outside gene matches: 3. The germline gives CDR1 SGHAT, CDR2 FQNNGV. CDR3 size: 15 residues. In nucleotides, the CDR3 is TGTGCCAGCAGCTTAGGGGTAGCGGGCACCGGGGAGCTGTTTTTT. Translating it yields CASSLGVAGTGELFF.

The J gene is TRBJ1-6, the V gene TRBV27; D not certain. V lost 2 bases and J lost 8, with 13 bases in between. This CDR3 comprises 15 residues. In germline, CDR1 is MNHEY, CDR2 SMNVEV (reference sequence). CDR3 bases: TGTGCCAGCAGTTTAAGGCCAGGAGTAGATTCACCCCTCCACTTT. It is translated as CASSLRPGVDSPLHF.

V is TRBV5-4 and J is TRBJ2-2; 9 bases are a match to TRBD2. The CDR3 loop spans 17 amino acids. The germline V gene encodes CDR1 SGHNT and CDR2 YYREEE (reference sequence). The J segment lost 3 bases and the V segment lost 0 bases, leaving 6 bases of the junction unmatched. CDR3 coding DNA: TGTGCCAGCAGCTTGGGTAGGACTAGCGTAGACACCGGGGAGCTGTTTTTT. Its translation is CASSLGRTSVDTGELFF. Based on the CDR3 plus reference TRBV5-4 and TRBJ2-2, the full variable domain is ETGVTQSPTHLIKTRGQQVTLRCSSQSGHNTVSWYQQALGQGPQFIFQYYREEENGRGNFPPRFSGLQFPNYSSELNVNALELDDSALYLCASSLGRTSVDTGELFFGEGSRLTVL.

This chain links TRBV9 with TRBJ2-2; D may be TRBD1 (5 bases). The germline gives CDR1 SGDLS, CDR2 YYNGEE. The CDR3 loop spans 14 amino acids. The germline V and J ends were trimmed by 5 bases and 0 bases, with 8 bases remaining between them. The CDR3: CASRDSSNTGELFF. The CDR3 coding sequence is TGTGCCAGCAGAGACAGTTCGAACACCGGGGAGCTGTTTTTT.